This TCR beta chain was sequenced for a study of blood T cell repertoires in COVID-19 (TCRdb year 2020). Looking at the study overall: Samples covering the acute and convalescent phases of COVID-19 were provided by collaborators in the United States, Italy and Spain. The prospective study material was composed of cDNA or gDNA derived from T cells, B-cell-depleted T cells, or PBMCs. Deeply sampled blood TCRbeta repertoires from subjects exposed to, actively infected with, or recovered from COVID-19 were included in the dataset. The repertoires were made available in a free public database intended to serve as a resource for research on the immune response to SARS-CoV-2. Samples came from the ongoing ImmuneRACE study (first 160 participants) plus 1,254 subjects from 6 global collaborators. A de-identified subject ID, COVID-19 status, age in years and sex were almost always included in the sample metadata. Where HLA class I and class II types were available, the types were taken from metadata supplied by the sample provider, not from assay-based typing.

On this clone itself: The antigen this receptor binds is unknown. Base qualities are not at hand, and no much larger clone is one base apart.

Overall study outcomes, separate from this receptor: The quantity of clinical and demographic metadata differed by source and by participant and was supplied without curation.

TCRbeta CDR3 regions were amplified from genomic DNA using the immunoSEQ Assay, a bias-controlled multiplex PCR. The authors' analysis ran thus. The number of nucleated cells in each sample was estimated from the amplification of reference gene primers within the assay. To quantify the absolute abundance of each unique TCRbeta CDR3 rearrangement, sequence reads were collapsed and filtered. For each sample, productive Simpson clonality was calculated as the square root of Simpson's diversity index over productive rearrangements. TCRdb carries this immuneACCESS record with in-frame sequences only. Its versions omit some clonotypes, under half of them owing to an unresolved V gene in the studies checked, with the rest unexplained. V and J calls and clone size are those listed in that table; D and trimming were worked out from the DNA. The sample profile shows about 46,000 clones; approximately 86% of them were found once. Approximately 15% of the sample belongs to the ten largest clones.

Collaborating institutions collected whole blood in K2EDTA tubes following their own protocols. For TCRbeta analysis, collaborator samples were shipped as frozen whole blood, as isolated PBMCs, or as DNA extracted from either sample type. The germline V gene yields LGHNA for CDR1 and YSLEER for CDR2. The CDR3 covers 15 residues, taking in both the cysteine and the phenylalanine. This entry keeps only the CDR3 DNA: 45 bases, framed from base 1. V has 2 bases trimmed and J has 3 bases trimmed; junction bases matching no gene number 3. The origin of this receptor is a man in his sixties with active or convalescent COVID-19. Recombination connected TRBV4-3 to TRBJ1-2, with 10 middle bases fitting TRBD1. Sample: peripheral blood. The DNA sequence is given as TGCGCCAGCAGCCAACGACAGGGGGCAGACTATGGCTACACCTTC. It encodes CASSQRQGADYGYTF.